Presented here are 2 T cell receptor beta chains from one specimen sequenced in a study of T cell repertoires in cytomegalovirus infection. One entry per CDR3 protein, called by TCRdb with MiXCR from the reads. The table includes 65,000 to 90,000 distinct CDR3 sequences, roughly 3.5% detected once. What was sequenced was PBMCs. The receptors stem from a human donor in good health (CMV status not recorded). Some clones in this sample may be carry-over from other donors' samples.

At least ten counts were recorded for this clonotype. The rearrangement links TRBV7-6 to TRBJ1-4; D perhaps matches TRBD1 (6 bases). Germline V CDR1 and CDR2: SGHVS, FNYEAQ. V gave up 5 bases and J gave up 4 bases, with 14 bases separating them. CDR3 length equals 15 residues. CDR3 sequence: CASSPSGAFNEKLFF. CDR3 nucleotides: TGTGCCAGCAGCCCGTCAGGGGCCTTTAATGAAAAACTGTTTTTT.

This clonotype was found many times. This chain joins TRBV7-8 and TRBJ2-3; 14 positions match TRBD2. Germline V CDR1 and CDR2: SGHVS, FQNEAQ. The V segment lost 4 bases and the J segment 1 base; nucleotides outside the gene matches: 1. This CDR3 contains 16 residues. The CDR3 is CASSSGLAGGTDTQYF. The CDR3 DNA reads as TGTGCCAGCAGCTCGGGACTAGCGGGGGGCACAGATACGCAGTATTTT. Full variable domain (remainder filled in from reference TRBV7-8 and TRBJ2-3): GAGVSQSPRYKVAKRGQDVALRCDPISGHVSLFWYQQALGQGPEFLTYFQNEAQLDKSGLPSDRFFAERPEGSVSTLKIQRTQQEDSAVYLCASSSGLAGGTDTQYFGPGTRLTVL.